This T cell receptor beta chain was profiled in a study of OX40 agonist ivuxolimab in advanced cancers. On the study more broadly: Dose-escalation subjects each had hepatocellular carcinoma, melanoma, renal cell or head and neck cancer. Males comprised 75% to 90% of the group, whose mean age was approximately 61 years (range 23 to 79). Findings and caveats of the study: Also showing low normalized T-cell clonal expansion were some of the nonresponders.

The V gene's germline CDR1 is MRHNA and CDR2 SNTAGT. J was trimmed by 1 base and V by 7 bases; bases with no gene match: 8. The CDR3 sequence is 16 residues long. Concerning this clone: Its antigen is not known.

Drawing of blood for sampling happened at baseline, at cycle 4 day 1, and at cycle 7 day 1. The repertoire was sequenced with immunoSEQ multiplex PCR; TCRdb's copy has only in-frame clones and lacks some. The sample lists about 34,000 clones; 80% to 95% were seen once. The source was CD4+ or CD8+ T cells sorted from blood, collected in a trial of the OX40 agonist ivuxolimab. The chain combines TRBV6-4 with TRBJ2-5; 11 bases align to TRBD2. This clonotype was obtained from an adult with an advanced solid tumor such as melanoma, head and neck, liver or kidney cancer. The CDR3: CASKISGRAVQETQYF. In DNA, the CDR3 is TGTGCCAGCAAAATTAGCGGGAGGGCGGTCCAAGAGACCCAGTACTTC.